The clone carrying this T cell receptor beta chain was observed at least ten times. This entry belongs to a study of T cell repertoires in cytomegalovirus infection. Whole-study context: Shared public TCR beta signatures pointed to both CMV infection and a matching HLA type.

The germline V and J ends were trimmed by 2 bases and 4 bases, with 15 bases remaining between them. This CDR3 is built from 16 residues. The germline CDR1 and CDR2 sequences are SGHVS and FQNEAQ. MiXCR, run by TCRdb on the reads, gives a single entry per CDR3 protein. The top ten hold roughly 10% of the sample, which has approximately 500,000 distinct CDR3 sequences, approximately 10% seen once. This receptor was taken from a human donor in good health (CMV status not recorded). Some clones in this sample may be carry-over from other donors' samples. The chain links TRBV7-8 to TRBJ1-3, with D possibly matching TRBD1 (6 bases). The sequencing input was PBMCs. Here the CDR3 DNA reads TGTGCCAGCAGCTTAAGTCCAACAGGGAAGGGAAACACCATATATTTT. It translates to CASSLSPTGKGNTIYF.